This entry describes one TCR beta chain. The data were produced by immunoSEQ multiplex PCR, yet TCRdb's version contains in-frame clones alone and is incomplete. This table holds about 210,000 clones, approximately 82% found once. These data come from a study of blood T cell repertoires in COVID-19. At the level of the study: Samples taken during acute and convalescent COVID-19 were collected in the United States, Italy and Spain. PBMCs, B-cell-depleted T cells, or T cells provided the cDNA or gDNA that made up the material.

The CDR3 is 12 residues long. V shed 0 bases and J shed 7 bases, with 5 bases lying between them. Germline V gene data show CDR1 as WSHSY and CDR2 as SAAADI. The sequenced material came from peripheral blood. The receptor's source is a man aged 40-55 years who had recovered from COVID-19. The chain recombines TRBV10-2 with TRBJ2-3; D not certain. CDR3 DNA sequence: TGCGCCAGCAGTGAGTCGTACAATACGCAGTATTTT. This translates into CASSESYNTQYF.